Reported below is one T cell receptor beta chain. The sample originates from a study of T cell responses to AZD1222 COVID-19 vaccine. Profiled with immunoSEQ multiplex PCR; TCRdb holds only in-frame clones, not every one. The table shows about 110,000 clones, with 85% to 90% occurring only once. Germline V gene data show CDR1 as LNHDA and CDR2 as SQIVND (reference sequence). The junction had 5 bases not matched to a gene; V was cut back by 1 base and J by 2 bases. The CDR3 loop spans 16 amino acids. The sample consisted of peripheral blood, taken on day 0 of AZD1222 vaccination. This clonotype was sampled from an adult in good health. The V gene is TRBV19, the J gene TRBJ2-7; 10 bases match TRBD2. Here the CDR3 reads CASSIASSGGTYEQYF. The DNA of the CDR3 is TGTGCCAGTAGTATAGCTTCTAGCGGGGGAACCTACGAGCAGTACTTC.